This T cell receptor beta chain was recovered during a study of CD8 T cells in ankylosing spondylitis. Overall study findings and caveats: Previous work reported some of these motif variants in the synovial fluid and blood of reactive arthritis. It appeared that ankylosing spondylitis blood was characterized by a TCR beta motif of several highly homologous variants. Clones linked to disease were reported to show significant enrichment in matched ankylosing spondylitis synovial fluid. Relatively scarce in peripheral blood, disease-linked clones were CD8+.

Notes on this clonotype: Its antigen remains unidentified.

Germline V lookup: CDR1 SGHNT, CDR2 YENEEA. V lost 4 bases, J lost 0 bases, and 6 bases stayed unmatched. The CDR3 runs 17 residues. TCR beta libraries were made by quantitative 5'-RACE with molecular barcodes. TCRdb reprocessed the 5' RACE reads with MiXCR, giving one entry per CDR3 protein. The sample contains 350,000 or so distinct CDR3 sequences, 8% of which appear only once. The sequenced material came from blood, either unsorted or a sorted T cell fraction (not recorded which). The chain has TRBV11-3 and TRBJ2-3; 11 bases are shared with TRBD2. The source is a male donor with ankylosing spondylitis. CDR3 residues: CASSWGTSGTSTDTQYF. The CDR3 nucleotides are TGTGCCAGCAGCTGGGGGACTAGCGGTACTAGCACAGATACGCAGTATTTT. Based on the CDR3 plus reference TRBV11-3 and TRBJ2-3, the full variable domain is EAGVVQSPRYKIIEKKQPVAFWCNPISGHNTLYWYLQNLGQGPELLIRYENEEAVDDSQLPKDRFSAERLKGVDSTLKIQPAELGDSAVYLCASSWGTSGTSTDTQYFGPGTRLTVL.